A selection of T cell receptor beta chains follows, all from one sample in a study of OX40 agonist ivuxolimab in advanced cancers. TCRdb's copy holds only in-frame clones and misses some; the assay was immunoSEQ multiplex PCR. The data show some 64,000 clones, approximately 80% seen once. The material was CD4+ or CD8+ T cells sorted from blood, obtained in a trial of the OX40 agonist ivuxolimab. The source is an adult with an advanced solid tumor such as melanoma, head and neck, liver or kidney cancer. Both conserved end residues are trimmed from each CDR3.

V gene	J gene	CDR3 protein
TRBV6-5	TRBJ1-1	ASSLSGVNTEAF
TRBV7-6	TRBJ2-7	ASSRDRGYEQY
TRBV7-9	TRBJ1-5	ASSSGQVPNQPQH
TRBV11-2	TRBJ1-1	ATKYRQGWGNTEAF
TRBV6-1	TRBJ1-5	ASEVVANQPQH
TRBV9	TRBJ1-4	ASGDAANNEKLF
TRBV7-8	TRBJ2-2	ASSPRTSGDTNTGELF
TRBV11-2	TRBJ1-1	ASSLMTGNTEAF
TRBV18	TRBJ1-6	ASSGQGTGNSPLH
TRBV5-1	TRBJ1-1	ASSLGQGKNTEAF
TRBV12-5	TRBJ1-1	ASDPGLHVTEAF
TRBV7-8	TRBJ2-2	ASSSRDRGTGELF
TRBV5-4	TRBJ2-1	ASSLGLGARNNEQF
TRBV7-3	TRBJ2-7	ASSLKGGGTEQY
TRBV2	TRBJ2-7	ASSPEFGRGYEQY
TRBV10-3	TRBJ1-5	AIRDPHREGNQPQH
TRBV5-4	TRBJ2-7	ASSPGLAGSYEQY
TRBV5-4	TRBJ1-6	ASSLPGQGSSPLH
TRBV15	TRBJ1-1	ATSRAGTNTEAF
TRBV6-1	TRBJ2-7	ASSEAQGRVREQY
TRBV5-6	TRBJ2-5	ASSSIQRGQETQY
TRBV7-2	TRBJ1-3	ASSLRKTHTIY